This T cell receptor beta chain was sequenced during a study of blood T cell repertoires in COVID-19. In the original processing: Estimation of nucleated cell counts was performed using reference gene primer amplification. Sequencing used immunoSEQ multiplex PCR; TCRdb keeps in-frame clones, though not all of them. V and J calls and clone size are copied from that table; D and trimming were computed from the DNA. The data hold some 180,000 clones, with 70% to 80% observed a single time. The CDR3 contains 15 residues. Germline CDR1 ENHRY, CDR2 SYGVKD. V trimming: 6 bases; J trimming: 6 bases; junction bases outside the gene matches: 10. In assigning cohorts, the study relied on participant-reported clinical history.

This TCR was recovered from a man aged 55 to 70 who had been exposed to COVID-19. The chain couples TRBV10-3 to TRBJ1-2; TRBD1 aligns across 10 bases. What was sequenced was PBMCs or T cells enriched from blood (not recorded which). The CDR3 is CAIRSSTDRGNGYTF. CDR3 coding DNA: TGTGCCATCAGGAGTTCCACGGACAGGGGGAATGGCTACACCTTC.